This T cell receptor (beta chain) was captured in a study of blood T cell repertoires in COVID-19. Study context: COVID-19 samples, acute and convalescent, were from the United States, Italy and Spain. Nucleic acid was either cDNA or gDNA, and it came from T cells, B-cell-depleted T cells, or PBMCs.

In the authors' methods: From reference gene primer amplification, estimates of nucleated cell counts were derived. Measured with immunoSEQ multiplex PCR; TCRdb has only the in-frame clones, and not every one. That table supplies the V and J calls and clone size; D and trimming were determined from the DNA. Among under 250,000 clones listed, approximately 88% were seen once. V lost 1 base, J lost 0 bases, and 9 bases lay in between. The CDR3 sequence is 16 residues long. The germline V gene has CDR1 LGHDT and CDR2 YNNKEL (reference sequence). This TCR derives from a man aged 40-49 years with acute or convalescent COVID-19. The specimen sequenced was peripheral blood. The chain carries TRBV3-1 (or the pseudogene TRBV3-2) and TRBJ2-2, with no clear D. CDR3 nucleotides: TGTGCCAGCAGCCAAGTCCACTCGGCGAACACCGGGGAGCTGTTTTTT. It is translated as CASSQVHSANTGELFF.